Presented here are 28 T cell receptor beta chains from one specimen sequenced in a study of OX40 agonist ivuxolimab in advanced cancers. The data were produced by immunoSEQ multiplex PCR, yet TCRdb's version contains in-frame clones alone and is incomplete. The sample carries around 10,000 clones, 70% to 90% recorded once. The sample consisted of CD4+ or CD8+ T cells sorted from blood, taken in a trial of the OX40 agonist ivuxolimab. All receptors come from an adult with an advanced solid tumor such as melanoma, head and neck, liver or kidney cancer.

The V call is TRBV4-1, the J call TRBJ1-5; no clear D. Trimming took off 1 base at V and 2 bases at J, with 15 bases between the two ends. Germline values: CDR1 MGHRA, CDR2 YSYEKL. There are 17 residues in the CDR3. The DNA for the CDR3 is TGCGCCAGCAGCCAAGTCTGGTGGGAGTTCGGCAATCAGCCCCAGCATTTT. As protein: CASSQVWWEFGNQPQHF.

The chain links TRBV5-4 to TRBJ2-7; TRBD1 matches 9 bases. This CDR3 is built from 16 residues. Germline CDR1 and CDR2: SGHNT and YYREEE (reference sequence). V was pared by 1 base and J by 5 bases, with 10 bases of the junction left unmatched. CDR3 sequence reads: CASSLFLTGQGDEQYF. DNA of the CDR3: TGTGCCAGCAGCTTGTTTTTGACGGGACAGGGAGACGAGCAGTACTTC. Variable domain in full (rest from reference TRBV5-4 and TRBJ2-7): ETGVTQSPTHLIKTRGQQVTLRCSSQSGHNTVSWYQQALGQGPQFIFQYYREEENGRGNFPPRFSGLQFPNYSSELNVNALELDDSALYLCASSLFLTGQGDEQYFGPGTRLTVT.

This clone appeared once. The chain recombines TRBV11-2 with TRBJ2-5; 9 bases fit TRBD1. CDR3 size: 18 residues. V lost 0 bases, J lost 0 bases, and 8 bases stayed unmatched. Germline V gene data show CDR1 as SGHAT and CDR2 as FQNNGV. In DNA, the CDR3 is TGTGCCAGCAGCTTAGACCCCGGGACAGGGAGATACCAAGAGACCCAGTACTTC. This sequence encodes CASSLDPGTGRYQETQYF.

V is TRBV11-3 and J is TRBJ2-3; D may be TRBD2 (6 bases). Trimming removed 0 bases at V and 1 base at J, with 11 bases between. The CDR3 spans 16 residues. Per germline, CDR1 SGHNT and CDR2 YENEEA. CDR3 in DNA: TGTGCCAGCAGCTTAGATCGGGGGAGTCGCACAGATACGCAGTATTTT. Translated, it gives CASSLDRGSRTDTQYF.

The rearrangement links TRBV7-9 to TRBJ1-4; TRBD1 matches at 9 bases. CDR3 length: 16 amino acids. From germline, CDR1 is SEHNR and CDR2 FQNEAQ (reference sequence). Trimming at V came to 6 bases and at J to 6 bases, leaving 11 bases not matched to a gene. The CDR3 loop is CASRDSRQGVDEKLFF. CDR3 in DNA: TGTGCCAGCAGAGATTCCCGACAGGGGGTGGATGAAAAACTGTTTTTT.

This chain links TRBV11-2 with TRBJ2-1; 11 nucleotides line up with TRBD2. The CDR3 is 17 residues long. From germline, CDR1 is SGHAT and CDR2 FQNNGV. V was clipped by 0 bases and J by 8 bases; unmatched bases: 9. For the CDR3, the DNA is TGTGCCAGCAGCTTAGATGGTAGCGGGGGGGCCGTGGATGAGCAGTTCTTC. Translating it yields CASSLDGSGGAVDEQFF.

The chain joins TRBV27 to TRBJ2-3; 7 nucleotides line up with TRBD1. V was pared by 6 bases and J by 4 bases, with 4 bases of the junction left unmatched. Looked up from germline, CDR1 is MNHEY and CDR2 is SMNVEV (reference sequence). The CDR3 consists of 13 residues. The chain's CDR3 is CASSYTGADTQYF. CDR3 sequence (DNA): TGTGCCAGCAGCTATACAGGGGCAGATACGCAGTATTTT.

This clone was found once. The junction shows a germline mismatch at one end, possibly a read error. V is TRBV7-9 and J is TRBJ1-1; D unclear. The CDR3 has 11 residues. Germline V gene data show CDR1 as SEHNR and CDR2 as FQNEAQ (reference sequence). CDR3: CASSLVGRFGF. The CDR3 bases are TGTGCCAGCAGCTTAGTCGGACGATTCGGGTTT.

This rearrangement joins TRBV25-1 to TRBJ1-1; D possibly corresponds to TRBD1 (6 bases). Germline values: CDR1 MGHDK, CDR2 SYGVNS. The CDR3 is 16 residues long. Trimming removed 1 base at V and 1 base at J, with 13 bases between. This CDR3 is CASSESAGGWNTEAFF. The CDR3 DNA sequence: TGTGCCAGCAGTGAATCGGCGGGGGGCTGGAACACTGAAGCTTTCTTT.

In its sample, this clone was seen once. The chain's CDR3 is CASSPPDSFMSNEQYF. Written as DNA, the CDR3 is TGTGCCAGCAGCCCGCCGGACAGTTTTATGAGTAACGAGCAGTACTTC. The rearrangement links TRBV7-9 to TRBJ2-7, with D maybe TRBD1 (6 bases). The CDR3 is 16 amino acids. Trimming shortened V by 5 bases and J by 5 bases, and 22 bases separated the two germline ends. Germline CDR1 and CDR2: SEHNR and FQNEAQ (reference sequence).

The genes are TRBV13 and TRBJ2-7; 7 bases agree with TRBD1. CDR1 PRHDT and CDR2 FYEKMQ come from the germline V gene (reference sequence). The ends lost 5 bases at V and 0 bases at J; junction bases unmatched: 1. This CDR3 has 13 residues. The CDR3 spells CASSRDSSYEQYF. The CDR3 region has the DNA TGTGCCAGCAGCCGGGACAGCTCCTACGAGCAGTACTTC.

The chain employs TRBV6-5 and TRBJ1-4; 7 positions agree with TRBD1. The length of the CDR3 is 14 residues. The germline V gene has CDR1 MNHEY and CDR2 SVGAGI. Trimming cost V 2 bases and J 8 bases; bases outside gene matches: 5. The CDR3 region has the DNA TGTGCCAGCAGTTACGGGACAGAGGGGGAAAAACTGTTTTTT. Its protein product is CASSYGTEGEKLFF.

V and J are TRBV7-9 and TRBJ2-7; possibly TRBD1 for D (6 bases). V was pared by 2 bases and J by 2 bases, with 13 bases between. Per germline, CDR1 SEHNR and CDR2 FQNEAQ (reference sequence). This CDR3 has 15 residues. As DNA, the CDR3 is TGTGCCAGCAGCTTATCACAGGGTAATGCCTACGAGCAGTACTTC. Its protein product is CASSLSQGNAYEQYF.

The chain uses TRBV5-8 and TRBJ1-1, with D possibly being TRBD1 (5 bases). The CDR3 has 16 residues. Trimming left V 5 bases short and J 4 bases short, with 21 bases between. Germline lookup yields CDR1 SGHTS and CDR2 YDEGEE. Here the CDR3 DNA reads TGTGCCAGCAGTCATGGCTTTAGGGGCGCAAGCACTGAAGCTTTCTTT. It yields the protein CASSHGFRGASTEAFF.

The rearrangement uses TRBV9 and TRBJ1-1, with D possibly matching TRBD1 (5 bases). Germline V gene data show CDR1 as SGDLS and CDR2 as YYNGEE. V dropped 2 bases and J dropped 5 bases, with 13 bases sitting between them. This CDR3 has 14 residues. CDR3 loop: CASSVSGESTEAFF. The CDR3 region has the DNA TGTGCCAGCAGCGTTTCGGGGGAAAGTACTGAAGCTTTCTTT.

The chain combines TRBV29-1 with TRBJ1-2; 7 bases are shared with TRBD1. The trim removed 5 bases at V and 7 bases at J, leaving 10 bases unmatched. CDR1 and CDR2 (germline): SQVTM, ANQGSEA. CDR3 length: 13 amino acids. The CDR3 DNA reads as TGCAGCGTTCCCCCTGACAGGGAGACTGGCTACACCTTC. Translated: CSVPPDRETGYTF.

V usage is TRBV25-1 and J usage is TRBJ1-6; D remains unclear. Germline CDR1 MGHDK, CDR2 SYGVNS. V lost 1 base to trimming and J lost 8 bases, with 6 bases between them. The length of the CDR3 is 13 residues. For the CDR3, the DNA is TGTGCCAGCAGTGAATTCGTGGATTCACCCCTCCACTTT. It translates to CASSEFVDSPLHF. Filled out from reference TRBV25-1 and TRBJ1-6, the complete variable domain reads EADIYQTPRYLVIGTGKKITLECSQTMGHDKMYWYQQDPGMELHLIHYSYGVNSTEKGDLSSESTVSRIRTEHFPLTLESARPSHTSQYLCASSEFVDSPLHFGNGTRLTVT.

The CDR3 bases are TGTGCCAGTAGAACAGGGGCAACTAATGAAAAACTGTTTTTT. Translated, it gives CASRTGATNEKLFF. The rearrangement uses TRBV19 and TRBJ1-4, with 7 bases aligning to TRBD1. V was clipped by 6 bases and J by 0 bases; unmatched bases: 1. Germline V gene sequence: CDR1 LNHDA, CDR2 SQIVND (reference sequence). The CDR3 is 14 residues long.

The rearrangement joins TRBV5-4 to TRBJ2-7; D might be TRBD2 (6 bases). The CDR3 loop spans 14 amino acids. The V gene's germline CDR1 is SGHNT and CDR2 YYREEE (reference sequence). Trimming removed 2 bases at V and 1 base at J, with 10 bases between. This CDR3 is CASSFTGSSYEQYF. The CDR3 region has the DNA TGTGCCAGCAGCTTCACCGGGAGTTCCTACGAGCAGTACTTC.

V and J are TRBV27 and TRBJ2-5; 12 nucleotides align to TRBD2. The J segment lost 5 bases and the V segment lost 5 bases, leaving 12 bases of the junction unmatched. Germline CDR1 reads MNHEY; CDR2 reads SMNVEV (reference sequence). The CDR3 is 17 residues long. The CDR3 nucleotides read TGTGCCAGCAGTCCTCTAGCGGGGGGGCCTAGTGGGGAGACCCAGTACTTC. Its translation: CASSPLAGGPSGETQYF.

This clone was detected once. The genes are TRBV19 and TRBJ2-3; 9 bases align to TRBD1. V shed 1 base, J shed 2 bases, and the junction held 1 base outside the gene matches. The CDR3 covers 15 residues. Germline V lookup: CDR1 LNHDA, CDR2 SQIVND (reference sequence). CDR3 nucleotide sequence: TGTGCCAGTAGTATAGGACAGGGGGACACAGATACGCAGTATTTT. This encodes CASSIGQGDTDTQYF.

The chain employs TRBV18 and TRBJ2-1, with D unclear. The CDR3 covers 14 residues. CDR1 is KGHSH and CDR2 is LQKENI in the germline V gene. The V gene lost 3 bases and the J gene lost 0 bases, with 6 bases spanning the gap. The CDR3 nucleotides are TGTGCCAGCTCACCGCCTAACTCCTACAATGAGCAGTTCTTC. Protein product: CASSPPNSYNEQFF. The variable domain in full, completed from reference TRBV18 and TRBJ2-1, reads NAGVMQNPRHLVRRRGQEARLRCSPMKGHSHVYWYRQLPEEGLKFMVYLQKENIIDESGMPKERFSAEFPKEGPSILRIQQVVRGDSAAYFCASSPPNSYNEQFFGPGTRLTVL.

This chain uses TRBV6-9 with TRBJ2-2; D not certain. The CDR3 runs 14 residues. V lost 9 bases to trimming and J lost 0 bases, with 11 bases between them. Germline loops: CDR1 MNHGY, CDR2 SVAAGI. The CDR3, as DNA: TGTGCCAGAAGGACGAGCGCGAACACCGGGGAGCTGTTTTTT. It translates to CARRTSANTGELFF.

The CDR3 coding sequence is TGTGCCAGCTCAAGGAAGCACTCGGGACAGTACAATGAGCAGTTCTTC. This sequence encodes CASSRKHSGQYNEQFF. The genes are TRBV18 and TRBJ2-1; 7 nucleotides match TRBD1. Germline CDR1 reads KGHSH; CDR2 reads LQKENI. The CDR3 extends over 16 amino acids. Trimming at V came to 5 bases and at J to 4 bases, leaving 11 bases not matched to a gene.

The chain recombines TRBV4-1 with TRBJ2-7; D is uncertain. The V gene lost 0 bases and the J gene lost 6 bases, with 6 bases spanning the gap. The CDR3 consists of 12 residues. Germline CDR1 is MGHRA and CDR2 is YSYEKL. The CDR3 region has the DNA TGCGCCAGCAGCCAAGATGGGATCGAGCAGTACTTC. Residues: CASSQDGIEQYF.

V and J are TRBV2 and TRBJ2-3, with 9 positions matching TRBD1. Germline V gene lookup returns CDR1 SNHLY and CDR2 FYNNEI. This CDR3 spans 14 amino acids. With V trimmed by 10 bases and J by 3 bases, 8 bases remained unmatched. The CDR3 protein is CAITGTGRTDTQYF. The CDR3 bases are TGTGCCATCACCGGGACAGGGCGGACAGATACGCAGTATTTT.

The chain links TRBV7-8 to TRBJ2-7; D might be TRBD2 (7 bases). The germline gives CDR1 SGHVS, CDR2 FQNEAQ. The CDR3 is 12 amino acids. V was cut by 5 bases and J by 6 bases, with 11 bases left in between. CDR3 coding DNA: TGTGCCAGCAGCCTAGGGGGGGCCGAGCAGTACTTC. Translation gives CASSLGGAEQYF.

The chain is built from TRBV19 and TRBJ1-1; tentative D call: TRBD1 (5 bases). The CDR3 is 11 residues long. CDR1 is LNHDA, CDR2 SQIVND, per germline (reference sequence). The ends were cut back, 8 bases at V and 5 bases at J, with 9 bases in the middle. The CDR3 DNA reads TGTGCCAGTGCCCGGGGGACTGAAGCTTTCTTT. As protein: CASARGTEAFF.